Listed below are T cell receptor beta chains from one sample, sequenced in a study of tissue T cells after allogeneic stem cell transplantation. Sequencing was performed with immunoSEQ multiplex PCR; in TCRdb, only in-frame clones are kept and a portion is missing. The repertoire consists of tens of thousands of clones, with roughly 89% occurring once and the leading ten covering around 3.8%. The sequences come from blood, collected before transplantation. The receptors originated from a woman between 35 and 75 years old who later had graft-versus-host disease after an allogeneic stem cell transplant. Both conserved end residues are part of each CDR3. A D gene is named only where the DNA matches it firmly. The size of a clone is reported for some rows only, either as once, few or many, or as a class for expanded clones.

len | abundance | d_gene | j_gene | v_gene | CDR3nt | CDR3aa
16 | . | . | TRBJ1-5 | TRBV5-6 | TGTGCCAGCAGCTTGGGGCTTGTGGATAGCAATCAGCCCCAGCATTTT | CASSLGLVDSNQPQHF
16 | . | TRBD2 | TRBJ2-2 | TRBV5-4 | TGTGCCAGCAGACAAACTAGCGGAGCGAACACCGGGGAGCTGTTTTTT | CASRQTSGANTGELFF
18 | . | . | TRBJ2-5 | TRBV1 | TGCACCAGCAGCCAAATAAGGGCTTGGGCTAGCCTCAATCGGACCCAGTACTTC | CTSSQIRAWASLNRTQYF
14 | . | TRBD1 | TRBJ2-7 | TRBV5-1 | TGCGCCAGCAGCTACACCGGACAGGGCTACGAGCAGTACTTC | CASSYTGQGYEQYF
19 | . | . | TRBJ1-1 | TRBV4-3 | TGCGCCAGCAGCCAAGACTTTCTTTCGGACAGACCCATGAACACTGAAGCTTTCTTT | CASSQDFLSDRPMNTEAFF
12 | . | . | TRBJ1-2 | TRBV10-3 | TGTGCCATCAGTGAGCCAGGGGATGGCTACACCTTC | CAISEPGDGYTF
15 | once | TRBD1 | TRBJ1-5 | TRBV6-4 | TGTGCCAGCAGTCCACAGGGGGAGGGCAATCAGCCCCAGCATTTT | CASSPQGEGNQPQHF
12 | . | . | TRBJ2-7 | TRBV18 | TGTGCCAGCTCGTCAAGCTCCTACGAGCAGTACTTC | CASSSSSYEQYF
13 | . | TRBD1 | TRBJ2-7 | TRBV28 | TGTGCCTTCCCCGGGACAGAAGACTACGAGCAGTACTTC | CAFPGTEDYEQYF
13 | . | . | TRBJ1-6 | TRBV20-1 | TGCAGTGCTAGTCCGGGGAATAATTCACCCCTCCACTTT | CSASPGNNSPLHF
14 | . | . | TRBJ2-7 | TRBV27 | TGTGCCAGCAGTTTTACCTGGGGACCCTACGAGCAGTACTTC | CASSFTWGPYEQYF
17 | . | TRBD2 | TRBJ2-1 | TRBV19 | TGTGCCAGTAGTCCGTATTCCGGGACTAGCGATATCAATGAGCAGTTCTTC | CASSPYSGTSDINEQFF
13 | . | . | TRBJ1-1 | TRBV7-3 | TGTGCCAGCAGTTTCCACGGGAACACTGAAGCTTTCTTT | CASSFHGNTEAFF
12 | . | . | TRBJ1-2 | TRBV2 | TGTGCCAGCTCTAGGGCCCCACGGGGCTACACCTTC | CASSRAPRGYTF
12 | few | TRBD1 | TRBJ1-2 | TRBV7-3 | TGTGCCAGCAGGGGGACAGACTATGGCTACACCTTC | CASRGTDYGYTF
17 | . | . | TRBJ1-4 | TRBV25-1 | TGTGCCAGCAGTATAGGGGGGGGGATTGCAACTAATGAAAAACTGTTTTTT | CASSIGGGIATNEKLFF
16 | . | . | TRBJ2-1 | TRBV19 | TGTGCCAGTAGTATAGATCGGGTGGGACTTACCAATGAGCAGTTCTTC | CASSIDRVGLTNEQFF
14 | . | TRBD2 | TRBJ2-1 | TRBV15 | TGTGCCAGCCGACTAGCGGGAGGGAACAATGAGCAGTTCTTC | CASRLAGGNNEQFF
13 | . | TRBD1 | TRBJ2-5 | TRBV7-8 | TGTGCCAGCAGCGTACAGGGGCAGGAGACCCAGTACTTC | CASSVQGQETQYF
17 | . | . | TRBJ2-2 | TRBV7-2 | TGTGCCAGCAGCTTAGGTTTGACTAGTGGTCCTGCCGGGGAGCTGTTTTTT | CASSLGLTSGPAGELFF
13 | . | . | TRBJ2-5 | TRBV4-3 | TGCGCCAGCAGCCAATCCAAAGGGGAGACCCAGTACTTC | CASSQSKGETQYF
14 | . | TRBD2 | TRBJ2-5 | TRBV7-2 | TGTGCCAGCAGCCGGGGACTAGCGGAAGAGACCCAGTACTTC | CASSRGLAEETQYF
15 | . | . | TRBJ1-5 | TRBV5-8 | TGTGCCAGCAGCTGGGGGGACGTCCGCAATCAGCCCCAGCATTTT | CASSWGDVRNQPQHF
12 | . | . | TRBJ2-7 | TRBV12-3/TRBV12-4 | TGTGCCAGCAGTTTCAAATTCCACGAGCAGTACTTC | CASSFKFHEQYF
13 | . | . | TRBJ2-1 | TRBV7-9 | TGTGCCAGCAACATACCAGGGGGGAATGAGCAGTTCTTC | CASNIPGGNEQFF
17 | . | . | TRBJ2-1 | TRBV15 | TGTGCCACCAGCCCACACAGAGCAGGGACCCCCCTCAATGAGCAGTTCTTC | CATSPHRAGTPLNEQFF
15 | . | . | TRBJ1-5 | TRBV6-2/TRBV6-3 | TGTGCCAGCAGCGGAACAGGGTCGGGCAATCAGCCCCAGCATTTT | CASSGTGSGNQPQHF
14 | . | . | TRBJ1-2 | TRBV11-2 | TGTGCCAGCAGCTTAAGTGCGGCTAACTATGGCTACACCTTC | CASSLSAANYGYTF
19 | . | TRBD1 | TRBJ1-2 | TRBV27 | TGTGCCAGCAGATCCCTATCGGGGGTACAGGGGACAGCCTATCGGGGCTACACCTTC | CASRSLSGVQGTAYRGYTF
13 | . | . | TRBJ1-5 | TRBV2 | TGTGCCAGCAGTAGAGGGCGGGATCAGCCCCAGCATTTT | CASSRGRDQPQHF
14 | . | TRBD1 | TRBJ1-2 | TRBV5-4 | TGTGCCAGCAGCCCAGGGGGCGCGGGCTATGGCTACACCTTC | CASSPGGAGYGYTF
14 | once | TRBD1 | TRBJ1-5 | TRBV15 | TGTGCCACCAGCAGAGAACAGGGGGGTCAGCCCCAGCATTTT | CATSREQGGQPQHF
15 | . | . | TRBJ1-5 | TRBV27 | TGTGCCAGCAGTTTAAGGGGGGCTGGGGATCAGCCCCAGCATTTT | CASSLRGAGDQPQHF
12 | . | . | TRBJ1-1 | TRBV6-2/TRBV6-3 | TGTGCCAGCAGTCCCAGGGACACTGAAGCTTTCTTT | CASSPRDTEAFF
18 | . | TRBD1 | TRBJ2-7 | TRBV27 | TGTGCCAGCAGCCCTATTAGAACCGGGACAGGGACCTCCTACGAGCAGTACTTC | CASSPIRTGTGTSYEQYF
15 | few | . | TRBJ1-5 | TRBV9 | TGTGCCAGCAGCGTAGGAACAGTCCTCAATCAGCCCCAGCATTTT | CASSVGTVLNQPQHF
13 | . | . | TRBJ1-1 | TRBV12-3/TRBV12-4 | TGTGCCAGCAGTTTAAACGGGGGAGGTGAAGCTTTCTTT | CASSLNGGGEAFF
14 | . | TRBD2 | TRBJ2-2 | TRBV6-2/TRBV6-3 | TGTGCCAGCAGCCCACAGCGGGAGGTCTGGGAGCTGTTTTTT | CASSPQREVWELFF
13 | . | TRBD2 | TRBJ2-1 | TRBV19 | TGTGCCAGTGGACTACTAGCGGACAATGAGCAGTTCTTC | CASGLLADNEQFF
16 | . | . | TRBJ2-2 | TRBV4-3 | TGCGCCAGCAGCCAAGAACTGTCCGCGAACACCGGGGAGCTGTTTTTT | CASSQELSANTGELFF
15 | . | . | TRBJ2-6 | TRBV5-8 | TGTGCCAGCAGCCCCGACCTTGGAGGGGCCAACGTCCTGACTTTC | CASSPDLGGANVLTF
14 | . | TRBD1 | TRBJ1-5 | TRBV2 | TGTGCCAGCAGTGGCGGGACAGGGAGTCAGCCCCAGCATTTT | CASSGGTGSQPQHF
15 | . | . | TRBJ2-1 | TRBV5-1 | TGCGCCAGCAGCTCACAGGGTAGTCCAAACAATGAGCAGTTCTTC | CASSSQGSPNNEQFF
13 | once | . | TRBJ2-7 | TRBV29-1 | TGCAGCGTTGAAGACGAGAGCTCCTACGAGCAGTACTTC | CSVEDESSYEQYF
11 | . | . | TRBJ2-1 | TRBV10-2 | TGCGCCAGCAGTGATGGGCCCGAGCAGTTCTTC | CASSDGPEQFF
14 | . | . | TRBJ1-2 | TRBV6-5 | TGTGCCAGCAGTTATTCGCGGGTAGGGTATGGCTACACCTTC | CASSYSRVGYGYTF
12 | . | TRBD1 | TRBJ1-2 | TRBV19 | TGTGCCATTGGACAGGGAGAAGACGGCTACACCTTC | CAIGQGEDGYTF
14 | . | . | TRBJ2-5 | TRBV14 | TGTGCCAGCAGCCAAGAACCAGGGCAAGAGACCCAGTACTTC | CASSQEPGQETQYF
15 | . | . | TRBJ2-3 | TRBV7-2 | TGTGCCAGCAGCTCGGAGCGGGCCTACACAGATACGCAGTATTTT | CASSSERAYTDTQYF
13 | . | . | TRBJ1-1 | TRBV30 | TGTGCCTGGACGAGCGGCAGAGGCACTGAAGCTTTCTTT | CAWTSGRGTEAFF